This is a list of T cell receptor beta chains from one sample in a study of OX40 agonist ivuxolimab in advanced cancers. Produced via immunoSEQ multiplex PCR; TCRdb's table is partial and in-frame only. This table holds about 83,000 clones, about 88% found once. Sequencing was performed on CD4+ or CD8+ T cells sorted from blood, taken in a trial of the OX40 agonist ivuxolimab. The receptors derive from an adult with an advanced solid tumor such as melanoma, head and neck, liver or kidney cancer. Each CDR3 is given with its conserved first and last residue. The D gene is left open where the match is weak. The size field is filled for only some rows; it gives once, few, many or a size class.

CDR3nt: TGTGCCAGCTCACCGGGGGTTTCCTACGAGCAGTACTTC
CDR3aa: CASSPGVSYEQYF
j_gene: TRBJ2-7
v_gene: TRBV18
d_gene: -
abundance: -

CDR3nt: TGTGCCTGGAGTGTGTCGAGGGACAGCAAACGGGTTAATGAAAAACTGTTTTTT
CDR3aa: CAWSVSRDSKRVNEKLFF
j_gene: TRBJ1-4
v_gene: TRBV30
d_gene: TRBD1
abundance: -

CDR3nt: TGCGCCAGCAGCGCGCAGGGGGCTGGTAATGAAAAACTGTTTTTT
CDR3aa: CASSAQGAGNEKLFF
j_gene: TRBJ1-4
v_gene: TRBV5-1
d_gene: TRBD1
abundance: -

CDR3nt: TGTGCCAGCAGCTGGGACAGGCGGAACACTGAAGCTTTCTTT
CDR3aa: CASSWDRRNTEAFF
j_gene: TRBJ1-1
v_gene: TRBV2
d_gene: TRBD1
abundance: -

CDR3nt: TGTGCCAGCAGCGCGACAGGGGGTCAAGATACGCAGTATTTT
CDR3aa: CASSATGGQDTQYF
j_gene: TRBJ2-3
v_gene: TRBV9
d_gene: TRBD1
abundance: -

CDR3nt: TGTGCCAGCAGAAGGGGGACTAGCTTTTTTGCAGATACGCAGTATTTT
CDR3aa: CASRRGTSFFADTQYF
j_gene: TRBJ2-3
v_gene: TRBV25-1
d_gene: TRBD2
abundance: -

CDR3nt: TGTGCCAGCAGCTTCCAGGGGAACTATGGCTACACCTTC
CDR3aa: CASSFQGNYGYTF
j_gene: TRBJ1-2
v_gene: TRBV5-4
d_gene: -
abundance: -

CDR3nt: TGTGCCAGCAGCTCTCTTGAAACCGGGACTAGAGTAACGCAGTATTTT
CDR3aa: CASSSLETGTRVTQYF
j_gene: TRBJ2-3
v_gene: TRBV5-6
d_gene: TRBD2
abundance: -

CDR3nt: TGTGCCAGCAGCTTTTCACTAGCGGGAGGAGGCCGGCGAGAGACCCAGTACTTC
CDR3aa: CASSFSLAGGGRRETQYF
j_gene: TRBJ2-5
v_gene: TRBV7-8
d_gene: TRBD2
abundance: -

CDR3nt: TGTGCCAGCCGTACCGGACAGACCTACGAGCAGTACTTC
CDR3aa: CASRTGQTYEQYF
j_gene: TRBJ2-7
v_gene: TRBV18
d_gene: -
abundance: few

CDR3nt: TGTGCCAGCAGCCAAGTGACTAGCGGACACACAGATACGCAGTATTTT
CDR3aa: CASSQVTSGHTDTQYF
j_gene: TRBJ2-3
v_gene: TRBV4-2
d_gene: TRBD2
abundance: -

CDR3nt: TGTGCCAGCAGCGCTCTAGCGGGGGGGCCCACCGGGGAGCTGTTTTTT
CDR3aa: CASSALAGGPTGELFF
j_gene: TRBJ2-2
v_gene: TRBV5-6
d_gene: TRBD2
abundance: -

CDR3nt: TGCGCCAGCAGTGAGTCGAGAGCAGTAGGATTTTATCAGCCCCAGCATTTT
CDR3aa: CASSESRAVGFYQPQHF
j_gene: TRBJ1-5
v_gene: TRBV10-2
d_gene: -
abundance: few

CDR3nt: TGTGCCAGCAGCTATCCTAGTAGGCCTCTCGAGCAGTACTTC
CDR3aa: CASSYPSRPLEQYF
j_gene: TRBJ2-7
v_gene: TRBV5-8
d_gene: -
abundance: -

CDR3nt: TGTGCCAGCAGCAGGGTGGGGACGGCTTCCTACGAGCAGTACTTC
CDR3aa: CASSRVGTASYEQYF
j_gene: TRBJ2-7
v_gene: TRBV5-6
d_gene: -
abundance: medium-sized

CDR3nt: TGTGCCAGCAGCTTGGGCGGACCAACTAATGAAAAACTGTTTTTT
CDR3aa: CASSLGGPTNEKLFF
j_gene: TRBJ1-4
v_gene: TRBV11-2
d_gene: -
abundance: -

CDR3nt: TGTGCCAGCAGCTTGTTCTCAGAGACCCAGTACTTC
CDR3aa: CASSLFSETQYF
j_gene: TRBJ2-5
v_gene: TRBV5-6
d_gene: -
abundance: -

CDR3nt: TGTGCCATCAGTGAGTCGCTAATAGGGTCTGCTGGTAGCACTGAAGCTTTCTTT
CDR3aa: CAISESLIGSAGSTEAFF
j_gene: TRBJ1-1
v_gene: TRBV10-3
d_gene: -
abundance: -

CDR3nt: TGTGCCAGTAAGAGGGCAGGGGGCTTCCCCGATCAGCCCCAGCATTTT
CDR3aa: CASKRAGGFPDQPQHF
j_gene: TRBJ1-5
v_gene: TRBV19
d_gene: TRBD1
abundance: -

CDR3nt: TGCGCCAGCAGCGTTACAGGGGTTGAAGTAGGAGGCTACACCTTC
CDR3aa: CASSVTGVEVGGYTF
j_gene: TRBJ1-2
v_gene: TRBV5-1
d_gene: TRBD1
abundance: once

CDR3nt: TGTGCCAGCAGTGCCTGGGACAGAGGGGGCACAGATACGCAGTATTTT
CDR3aa: CASSAWDRGGTDTQYF
j_gene: TRBJ2-3
v_gene: TRBV6-1
d_gene: TRBD1
abundance: -

CDR3nt: TGTGCCAGCAGCTTAGCCCTACCGGGACTAGCGGGGATCGAGCAGTACTTC
CDR3aa: CASSLALPGLAGIEQYF
j_gene: TRBJ2-7
v_gene: TRBV11-2
d_gene: TRBD2
abundance: -

CDR3nt: TGTGCCAGCAGCCCCAAGGAACGCCTGAACACTGAAGCTTTCTTT
CDR3aa: CASSPKERLNTEAFF
j_gene: TRBJ1-1
v_gene: TRBV7-9
d_gene: -
abundance: -

CDR3nt: TGTGCCAGCAGCTTAACGGGGGAGAACACCGGGGAGCTGTTTTTT
CDR3aa: CASSLTGENTGELFF
j_gene: TRBJ2-2
v_gene: TRBV7-2
d_gene: -
abundance: -

CDR3nt: TGCGCCAGCAGGGGACAGGGGGTTAATTATGGCTACACCTTC
CDR3aa: CASRGQGVNYGYTF
j_gene: TRBJ1-2
v_gene: TRBV10-2
d_gene: TRBD1
abundance: -

CDR3nt: TGCAGCTTCTCCAAGGACGCGACCTACGAGCAGTACTTC
CDR3aa: CSFSKDATYEQYF
j_gene: TRBJ2-7
v_gene: TRBV29-1
d_gene: -
abundance: -